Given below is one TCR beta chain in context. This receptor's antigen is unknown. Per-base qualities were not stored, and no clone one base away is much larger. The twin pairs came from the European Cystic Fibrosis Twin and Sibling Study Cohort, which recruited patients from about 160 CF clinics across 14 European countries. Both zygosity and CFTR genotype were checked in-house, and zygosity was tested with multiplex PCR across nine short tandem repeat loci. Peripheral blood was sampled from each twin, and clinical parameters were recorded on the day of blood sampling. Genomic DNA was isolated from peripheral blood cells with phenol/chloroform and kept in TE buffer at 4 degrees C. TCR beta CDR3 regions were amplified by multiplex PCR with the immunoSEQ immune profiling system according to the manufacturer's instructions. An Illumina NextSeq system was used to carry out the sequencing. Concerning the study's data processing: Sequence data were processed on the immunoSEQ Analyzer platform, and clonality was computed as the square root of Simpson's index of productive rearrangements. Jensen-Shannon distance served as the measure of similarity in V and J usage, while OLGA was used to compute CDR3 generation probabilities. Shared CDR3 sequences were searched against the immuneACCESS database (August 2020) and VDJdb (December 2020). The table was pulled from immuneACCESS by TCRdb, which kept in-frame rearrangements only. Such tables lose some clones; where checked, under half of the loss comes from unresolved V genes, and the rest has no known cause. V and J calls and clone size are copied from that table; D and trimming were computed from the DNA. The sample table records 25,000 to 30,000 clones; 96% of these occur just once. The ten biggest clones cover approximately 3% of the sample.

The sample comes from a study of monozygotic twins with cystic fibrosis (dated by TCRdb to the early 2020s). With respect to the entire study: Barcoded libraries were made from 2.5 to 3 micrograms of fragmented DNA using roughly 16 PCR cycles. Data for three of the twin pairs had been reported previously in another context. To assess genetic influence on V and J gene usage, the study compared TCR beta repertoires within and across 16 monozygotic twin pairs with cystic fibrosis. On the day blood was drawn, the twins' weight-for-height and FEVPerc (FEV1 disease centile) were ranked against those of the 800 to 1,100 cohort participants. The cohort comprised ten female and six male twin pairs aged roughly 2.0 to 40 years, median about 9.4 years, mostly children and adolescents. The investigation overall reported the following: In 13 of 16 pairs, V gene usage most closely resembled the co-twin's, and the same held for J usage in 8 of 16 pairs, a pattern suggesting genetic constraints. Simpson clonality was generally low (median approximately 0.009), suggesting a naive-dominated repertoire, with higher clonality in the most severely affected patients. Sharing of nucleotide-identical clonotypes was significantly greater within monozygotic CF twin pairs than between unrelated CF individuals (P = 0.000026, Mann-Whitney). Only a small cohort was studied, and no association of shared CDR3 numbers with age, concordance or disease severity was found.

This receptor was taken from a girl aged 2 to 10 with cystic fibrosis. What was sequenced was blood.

In nucleotides, the sequence is TGCAGCGTTGTGCAGCCGGATAATGAAAAACTGTTTTTT. The resulting protein is CSVVQPDNEKLFF. The chain uses TRBV29-1 and TRBJ1-4; the D gene identity is not certain. Including cysteine and phenylalanine, the CDR3 has 13 amino acids. Solely the CDR3 DNA is kept, with 39 bases framed from the first base. V loses 4 bases, J loses 4 bases, and the germline ends lie 10 bases apart. According to the germline V gene, CDR1 reads SQVTM and CDR2 reads ANQGSEA.